The entry that follows covers one T cell receptor beta chain sequence. The antigen is unknown. Generated by immunoSEQ multiplex PCR, the TCRdb table keeps only in-frame clones and is missing some. The table records 13,000 or so clones, roughly 92% of them present only once. The source of the sample is a study of PD-1 blockade in classical Hodgkin lymphoma. Overall study findings and caveats: Similar baseline diversity was found in complete responders and newly diagnosed patients. By C4D1, CD4+ diversity increased significantly, especially in complete responders.

Following autologous stem cell transplantation, relapse occurred in every patient, and exposure to brentuximab vedotin varied. Best overall response was complete response, partial response or progressive disease in these relapsed/refractory classical Hodgkin lymphoma patients. The TCR comes from a human donor with classical Hodgkin lymphoma. Sequenced material: peripheral blood mononuclear cells (PBMCs), taken at baseline.

CDR3 sequence: CASRRLAGAGEQYF. Written as DNA, the CDR3 is TGTGCCAGCAGGAGACTAGCGGGAGCTGGGGAGCAGTACTTC. J is TRBJ2-7 and V is TRBV2, with TRBD2 identical over 12 bases. The germline V gene encodes CDR1 SNHLY and CDR2 FYNNEI. The length of the CDR3 is 14 residues. J gave up 7 bases and V 6 bases, and 7 bases lay outside the gene matches.